These 11 T cell receptor beta chains were all obtained from the same sample, sequenced in a study of shared clonotypes between healthy human individuals. The data were produced by immunoSEQ multiplex PCR, yet TCRdb's version contains in-frame clones alone and is incomplete. The repertoire has 550,000 to 600,000 clones, roughly 98% of them found once; the top ten carry 0.25% to 0.35%. Positively selected for CCR7, the CD45RO-negative cells used as naive CD8 cells excluded terminally differentiated effector memory CD45RA+ cells. The sequenced sample was naive CD8+ T cells sorted from blood. These TCRs come from a man in his thirties or forties in good health.

This chain joins TRBV7-8 and TRBJ2-1; 12 bases are a match to TRBD2. The V gene end was trimmed by 5 bases and the J gene end by 4 bases; junction bases not matched to a gene: 9. CDR1 is SGHVS, CDR2 FQNEAQ, per germline. CDR3 size: 17 residues. The CDR3 DNA is TGTGCCAGCAGCCCGGGACTAGCGGGTCCCAAGTACAATGAGCAGTTCTTC. Its translation is CASSPGLAGPKYNEQFF.

The chain couples TRBV18 to TRBJ2-1; 7 bases are shared with TRBD2. J gave up 7 bases and V 2 bases, and 11 bases lay outside the gene matches. Germline loops: CDR1 KGHSH, CDR2 LQKENI. This CDR3 comprises 16 residues. The CDR3 region is CASSPTLGREQNEQFF. The CDR3 bases are TGTGCCAGCTCACCAACCCTGGGGCGGGAGCAAAATGAGCAGTTCTTC. Looking up the rest from reference TRBV18 and TRBJ2-1 gives the full variable domain: NAGVMQNPRHLVRRRGQEARLRCSPMKGHSHVYWYRQLPEEGLKFMVYLQKENIIDESGMPKERFSAEFPKEGPSILRIQQVVRGDSAAYFCASSPTLGREQNEQFFGPGTRLTVL.

This clone showed up just once. This CDR3 is also generated by other DNA sequences in the sample. This chain links TRBV7-9 with TRBJ2-1; D call uncertain. The germline CDR1 and CDR2 sequences are SEHNR and FQNEAQ (reference sequence). This CDR3 region has 12 residues. The V end lost 3 bases, the J end lost 4 bases, and 4 bases lay between the germline ends. CDR3 coding DNA: TGTGCCAGCAGCTTGGGATACAATGAGCAGTTCTTC. This codes for CASSLGYNEQFF.

This clone was recorded only once. The J gene is TRBJ2-5, the V gene TRBV28, with a possible D match to TRBD1 (8 bases). The ends were cut back, 1 base at V and 5 bases at J, with 14 bases in the middle. CDR3 size: 15 residues. CDR1 and CDR2 from the germline V gene are MDHEN and SYDVKM. CDR3 sequence: CASSLLDRGGETQYF. Here the CDR3 DNA reads TGTGCCAGCAGTTTATTAGACAGGGGAGGGGAGACCCAGTACTTC.

The DNA for the CDR3 is TGTGCCAGCAGTACAGGGGTGCATGGCTACACCTTC. Its protein is CASSTGVHGYTF. This chain joins TRBV27 and TRBJ1-2, with 7 bases lining up with TRBD1. CDR1 MNHEY and CDR2 SMNVEV come from the germline V gene (reference sequence). The CDR3 loop spans 12 amino acids. With V trimmed by 5 bases and J by 6 bases, 3 bases remained unmatched.

The chain recombines TRBV7-9 with TRBJ2-7; a possible D gene is TRBD2 (5 bases). The CDR3 consists of 13 residues. V dropped 3 bases and J dropped 3 bases, with 9 bases sitting between them. Germline lookup yields CDR1 SEHNR and CDR2 FQNEAQ (reference sequence). Here the CDR3 reads CASSLNEGYEQYF. The CDR3 coding sequence is TGTGCCAGCAGCTTGAATGAGGGCTACGAGCAGTACTTC.

The chain recombines TRBV11-2 with TRBJ2-1; D is ambiguous. The CDR3 consists of 13 residues. V lost 1 base and J 4 bases, leaving 5 bases between the germline ends. Germline V lookup: CDR1 SGHAT, CDR2 FQNNGV. The CDR3 is CASSLVGYNEQFF. Written as DNA, the CDR3 is TGTGCCAGCAGCTTAGTCGGATACAATGAGCAGTTCTTC.

About this clone itself: The identical CDR3 is also encoded by other nucleotide sequences in the sample. The genes are TRBV29-1 and TRBJ2-7; 9 nucleotides align to TRBD1. The CDR3 has 13 amino acids. The V gene end was trimmed by 6 bases and the J gene end by 2 bases; junction bases not matched to a gene: 5. CDR1 SQVTM and CDR2 ANQGSEA come from the germline V gene. CDR3 residues: CSVPGQGPYEQYF. The CDR3 DNA reads TGCAGCGTGCCGGGACAGGGTCCCTACGAGCAGTACTTC.

The V and J genes are TRBV9 and TRBJ2-3; the D call may be TRBD1 or TRBD2 (6 bases each). Trimming pared 0 bases from V and 4 bases from J, leaving 12 bases between. Germline V gene lookup returns CDR1 SGDLS and CDR2 YYNGEE. The length of the CDR3 is 15 residues. The CDR3 DNA reads TGTGCCAGCAGCGTAGCCGAGGGGGGCTCAGATACGCAGTATTTT. It specifies CASSVAEGGSDTQYF. Filled out from reference TRBV9 and TRBJ2-3, the complete variable domain reads DSGVTQTPKHLITATGQRVTLRCSPRSGDLSVYWYQQSLDQGLQFLIQYYNGEERAKGNILERFSAQQFPDLHSELNLSSLELGDSALYFCASSVAEGGSDTQYFGPGTRLTVL.

This clone was detected only once. The CDR3 DNA is TGCGCCAGCAGCCAACTAATTGACAGGCCAGGGGGGCAGTTCTTC. This sequence encodes CASSQLIDRPGGQFF. J is TRBJ2-1 and V is TRBV4-1; the match to TRBD1 covers 7 bases. Germline loops: CDR1 MGHRA, CDR2 YSYEKL. Germline trimming cut 2 bases from V and 12 bases from J; bases unmatched to any gene: 13. The length of the CDR3 is 15 residues.

This chain uses TRBV18 with TRBJ2-7; D is possibly TRBD1 or TRBD2 (5 bases each). Germline CDR1 reads KGHSH; CDR2 reads LQKENI. V lost 3 bases to trimming and J lost 2 bases, with 14 bases between them. The CDR3 runs to 15 residues. This chain's CDR3 is CASSPRSGTTYEQYF. In DNA, the CDR3 is TGTGCCAGCTCACCCCGGTCCGGGACGACCTACGAGCAGTACTTC.